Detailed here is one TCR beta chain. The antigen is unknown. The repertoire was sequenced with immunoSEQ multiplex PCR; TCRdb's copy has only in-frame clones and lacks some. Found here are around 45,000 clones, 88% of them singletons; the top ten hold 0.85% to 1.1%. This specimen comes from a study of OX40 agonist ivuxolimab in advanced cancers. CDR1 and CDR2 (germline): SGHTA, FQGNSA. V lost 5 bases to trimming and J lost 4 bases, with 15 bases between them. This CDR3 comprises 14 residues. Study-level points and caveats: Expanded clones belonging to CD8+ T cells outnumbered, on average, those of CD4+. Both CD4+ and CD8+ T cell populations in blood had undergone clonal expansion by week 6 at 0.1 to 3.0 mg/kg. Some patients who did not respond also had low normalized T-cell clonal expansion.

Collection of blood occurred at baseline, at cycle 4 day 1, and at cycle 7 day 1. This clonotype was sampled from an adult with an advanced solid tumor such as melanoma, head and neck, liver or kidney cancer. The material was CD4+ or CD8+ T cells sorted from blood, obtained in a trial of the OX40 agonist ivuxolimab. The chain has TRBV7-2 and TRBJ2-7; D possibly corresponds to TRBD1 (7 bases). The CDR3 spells CASSQTQGRYEQYF. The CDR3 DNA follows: TGTGCCAGCAGCCAAACACAGGGGAGGTACGAGCAGTACTTC. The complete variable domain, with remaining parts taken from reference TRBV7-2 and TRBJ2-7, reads GAGVSQSPSNKVTEKGKDVELRCDPISGHTALYWYRQSLGQGLEFLIYFQGNSAPDKSGLPSDRFSAERTGGSVSTLTIQRTQQEDSAVYLCASSQTQGRYEQYFGPGTRLTVT.